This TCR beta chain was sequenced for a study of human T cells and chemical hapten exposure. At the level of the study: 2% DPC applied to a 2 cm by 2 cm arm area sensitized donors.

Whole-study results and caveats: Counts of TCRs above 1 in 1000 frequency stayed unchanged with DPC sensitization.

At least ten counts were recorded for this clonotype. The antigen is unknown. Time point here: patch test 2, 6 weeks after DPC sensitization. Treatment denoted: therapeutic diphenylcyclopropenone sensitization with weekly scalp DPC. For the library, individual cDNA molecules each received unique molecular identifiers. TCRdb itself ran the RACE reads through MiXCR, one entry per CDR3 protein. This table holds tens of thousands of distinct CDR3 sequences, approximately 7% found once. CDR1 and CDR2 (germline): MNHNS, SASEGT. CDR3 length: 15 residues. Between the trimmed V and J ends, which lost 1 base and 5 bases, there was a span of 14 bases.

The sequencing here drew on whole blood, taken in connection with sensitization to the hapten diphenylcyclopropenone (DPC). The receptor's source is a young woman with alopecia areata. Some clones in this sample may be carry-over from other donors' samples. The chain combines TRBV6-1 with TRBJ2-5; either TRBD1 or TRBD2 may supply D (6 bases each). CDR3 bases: TGTGCCAGCAGTGAAGGAGGGGGGTGGTTGGAGACCCAGTACTTC. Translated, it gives CASSEGGGWLETQYF.